This T cell receptor beta chain originates from a study of beta chain features in type 1 diabetes. Whole-study results and caveats: Shorter TCRB CDR3s, moderately but significantly so, marked every one of the four CD4+ subsets in Type 1 diabetes patients. Insertions at VDJ junctions were less frequent in type 1 diabetes patients. These patients also deleted more nucleotides at the same junctions. When cDNA is sequenced, cells with high TCR expression could be over-represented.

This clone has only a few counts. The antigen is not known. Other nucleotide sequences from this sample produce the same CDR3. The entirety of the isolated RNA underwent reverse transcription, so expressed TCRB transcripts were sequenced. The data were produced by immunoSEQ multiplex PCR, yet TCRdb's version contains in-frame clones alone and is incomplete. The sample has about 660,000 clones, more than 13% seen once. Cells sorted by CD45RO/CCR7/CD25/CD127/CD95/CD27 comprised CD4+ naive, central memory, regulatory and stem cell-like memory cells. The trim removed 2 bases at V and 2 bases at J, leaving 2 bases unmatched. The CDR3 is 14 amino acids. The germline V gene has CDR1 MDHEN and CDR2 SYDVKM.

Sequenced input: naive CD4+ T cells from blood. The rearrangement uses TRBV28 and TRBJ2-7; 8 bases map to TRBD2. The sequence derives from a man aged 18-30 years with type 1 diabetes. The CDR3: CASSLAGGPYEQYF. The CDR3 coding sequence is TGTGCCAGCAGTTTAGCGGGGGGACCCTACGAGCAGTACTTC. The whole variable domain, remainder taken from reference TRBV28 and TRBJ2-7, is DVKVTQSSRYLVKRTGEKVFLECVQDMDHENMFWYRQDPGLGLRLIYFSYDVKMKEKGDIPEGYSVSREKKERFSLILESASTNQTSMYLCASSLAGGPYEQYFGPGTRLTVT.